The T cell receptor beta chain under discussion was sequenced for a study of cytomegalovirus exposure and HLA in healthy donors. Profiling relied on immunoSEQ multiplex PCR, and the TCRdb table lists in-frame clones only, not all of them. The sample comprises 150,000 to 200,000 clones, about 96% of which are singletons, and about 0.94% rests with the top ten. Points from the study as a whole: Associated with cytomegalovirus, according to the listing, were approximately 160 TCR beta chains.

About this clone itself: Its specificity is not known.

Trimming shortened V by 0 bases and J by 5 bases, and 17 bases separated the two germline ends. Germline V gene data show CDR1 as SGHTA and CDR2 as FQGTGA. The CDR3 has 17 residues. The chain combines TRBV7-3 with TRBJ2-1; D is possibly TRBD2 (6 bases). Material for sequencing was PBMCs. The sequence was collected from a woman aged 18 to 35 in good health and CMV-seronegative. The CDR3 DNA follows: TGTGCCAGCAGCTTAACGTTCGGGGGTGACACACACAATGAGCAGTTCTTC. This translates into CASSLTFGGDTHNEQFF.